This passage covers 2 T cell receptor beta chains from one sample sequenced in a study of shared T cell receptors in the human thymus. Using immunoSEQ multiplex PCR, the repertoire was profiled, and TCRdb retains in-frame clones only, with some absent. The profile shows 720,000 or so clones, 75% to 90% of them singletons. The same sample was also studied in work on human thymus T cells.

The source material was thymocytes. The receptors originated from a girl under three years old with a congenital heart defect.

For this clone: The junction does not match germline at one end; this may be a read error. The chain is built from TRBV5-1 and TRBJ2-7; D is unclear. Per the germline V gene, CDR1 is SGHRS and CDR2 is YFSETQ. The CDR3 sequence is 13 residues long. The CDR3 nucleotides read TGCGCCAGCAGCCCTTATCTGGAGCCCCATTGGCACTTC. As protein: CASSPYLEPHWHF.

There are a few counts of this clone. J is TRBJ1-2 and V is TRBV5-6; 9 bases match TRBD1. The CDR3 loop spans 17 amino acids. V was pared by 2 bases and J by 0 bases, with 8 bases of the junction left unmatched. Germline CDR1 SGHDT, CDR2 YYEEEE. The CDR3 loop is CASSLSGQGLPNYGYTF. As DNA, the CDR3 is TGTGCCAGCAGCTTATCAGGACAGGGGCTTCCTAACTATGGCTACACCTTC.